This T cell receptor beta chain was observed in a study of PD-1 blockade in classical Hodgkin lymphoma. Overall study context: The nivolumab dose that patients received was 3 mg/kg, given intravenously every 2 weeks.

The CDR3 sequence is 16 residues long. V lost 0 bases, J lost 3 bases, and 6 bases stayed unmatched. The V gene's germline CDR1 is MNHNY and CDR2 SVGAGI (reference sequence). Turning to this clone: Its matching antigen is unknown.

Regarding the study as a whole: Nivolumab initiation under 1 year post-ASCT meant exclusion. Differences between repertoires have undefined causes, possibly disease activity or prior therapy. TCR diversity at baseline was reported to be reduced in newly diagnosed patients relative to healthy donors.

The protocol was immunoSEQ multiplex PCR, while the TCRdb copy is restricted to in-frame clones and leaves out a portion. The table lists about 18,000 clones, around 74% of them singletons. Time point reported: cycle 4 day 1 (C4D1), after more than five weeks of nivolumab. All the patients suffered relapse after autologous stem cell transplantation, and brentuximab vedotin exposure differed. Thawed PBMCs underwent magnetic negative selection to yield purified CD4+ T cells. This rearrangement joins TRBV6-6 to TRBJ1-2; 8 positions agree with TRBD1. Sequencing used CD4+ T cells from blood, obtained before the fourth cycle of nivolumab. This receptor was taken from a human donor with classical Hodgkin lymphoma. The CDR3 DNA sequence: TGTGCCAGCAGTTACTCTCGGCAGGGGGCCTACTATGGCTACACCTTC. Translation gives CASSYSRQGAYYGYTF.